The clone carrying this TCR beta chain turned up a few times. Its antigen is unidentified. This entry belongs to a study of response to subunit inactivated influenza vaccine. Overall study results and limits: Researchers suggested that each seasonal influenza vaccination recruits few new T cells.

V shed 8 bases, J shed 5 bases, and the junction held 12 bases outside the gene matches. This CDR3 is built from 15 residues. One entry per CDR3 protein results from TCRdb running MiXCR on the RT-PCR reads. Of around 650,000 distinct CDR3 sequences detected, less than 20% appear once; the ten largest clones hold around 10%. The sequenced sample was PBMCs from blood, obtained roughly 12 days after vaccination. The chain links TRBV12-3 or TRBV12-4 to TRBJ2-5; 9 bases fit TRBD1. This clonotype was obtained from a man aged 45-65 years who received an inactivated influenza vaccine. The CDR3 sequence is CASGGTGSIWETQYF. Here the CDR3 DNA reads TGTGCCAGCGGTGGGACAGGGTCTATCTGGGAGACCCAGTACTTC.